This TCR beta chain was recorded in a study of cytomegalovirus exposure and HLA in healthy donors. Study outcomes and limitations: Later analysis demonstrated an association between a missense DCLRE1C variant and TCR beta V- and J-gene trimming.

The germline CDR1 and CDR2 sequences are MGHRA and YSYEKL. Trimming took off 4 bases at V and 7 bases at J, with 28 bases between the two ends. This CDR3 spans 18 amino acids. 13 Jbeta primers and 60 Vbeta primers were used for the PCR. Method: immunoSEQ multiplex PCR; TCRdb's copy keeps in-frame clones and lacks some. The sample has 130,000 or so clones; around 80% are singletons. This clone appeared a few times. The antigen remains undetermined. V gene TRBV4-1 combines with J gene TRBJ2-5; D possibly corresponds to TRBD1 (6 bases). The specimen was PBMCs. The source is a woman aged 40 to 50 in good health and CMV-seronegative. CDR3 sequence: CASSLRSDRSSTEGTQYF. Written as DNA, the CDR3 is TGCGCCAGCAGCCTCAGATCCGACAGGTCGTCAACCGAGGGGACCCAGTACTTC.